This T cell receptor beta chain is drawn from a study of blood T cells in healthy people across ages. Aged about 6 to 100, donors were systemically healthy Caucasians from Russia. The extraction recovered at least 5.5 micrograms of total RNA per sample. A second PCR, run for roughly 6 to 11 cycles, used a sample-barcoded 5' primer plus a J-beta primer mix. TCRdb re-called the 5' RACE reads with MiXCR, one entry per CDR3 protein. This sample has about 320,000 distinct CDR3 sequences, with 25% to 30% found just once. This clonotype was seen at least ten times. The source is a woman aged 70-85 years in good health. The sequencing sample was made of blood.

The CDR3 coding sequence is TGTGCCAGCAGGGAGGGGACAGTCTATGGCTACACCTTC. This codes for CASREGTVYGYTF. This rearrangement joins TRBV28 to TRBJ1-2; 7 nucleotides match TRBD1. V trimming: 6 bases; J trimming: 4 bases; junction bases outside the gene matches: 5. The CDR3 sequence is 13 residues long. CDR1 and CDR2 from the germline V gene are MDHEN and SYDVKM.